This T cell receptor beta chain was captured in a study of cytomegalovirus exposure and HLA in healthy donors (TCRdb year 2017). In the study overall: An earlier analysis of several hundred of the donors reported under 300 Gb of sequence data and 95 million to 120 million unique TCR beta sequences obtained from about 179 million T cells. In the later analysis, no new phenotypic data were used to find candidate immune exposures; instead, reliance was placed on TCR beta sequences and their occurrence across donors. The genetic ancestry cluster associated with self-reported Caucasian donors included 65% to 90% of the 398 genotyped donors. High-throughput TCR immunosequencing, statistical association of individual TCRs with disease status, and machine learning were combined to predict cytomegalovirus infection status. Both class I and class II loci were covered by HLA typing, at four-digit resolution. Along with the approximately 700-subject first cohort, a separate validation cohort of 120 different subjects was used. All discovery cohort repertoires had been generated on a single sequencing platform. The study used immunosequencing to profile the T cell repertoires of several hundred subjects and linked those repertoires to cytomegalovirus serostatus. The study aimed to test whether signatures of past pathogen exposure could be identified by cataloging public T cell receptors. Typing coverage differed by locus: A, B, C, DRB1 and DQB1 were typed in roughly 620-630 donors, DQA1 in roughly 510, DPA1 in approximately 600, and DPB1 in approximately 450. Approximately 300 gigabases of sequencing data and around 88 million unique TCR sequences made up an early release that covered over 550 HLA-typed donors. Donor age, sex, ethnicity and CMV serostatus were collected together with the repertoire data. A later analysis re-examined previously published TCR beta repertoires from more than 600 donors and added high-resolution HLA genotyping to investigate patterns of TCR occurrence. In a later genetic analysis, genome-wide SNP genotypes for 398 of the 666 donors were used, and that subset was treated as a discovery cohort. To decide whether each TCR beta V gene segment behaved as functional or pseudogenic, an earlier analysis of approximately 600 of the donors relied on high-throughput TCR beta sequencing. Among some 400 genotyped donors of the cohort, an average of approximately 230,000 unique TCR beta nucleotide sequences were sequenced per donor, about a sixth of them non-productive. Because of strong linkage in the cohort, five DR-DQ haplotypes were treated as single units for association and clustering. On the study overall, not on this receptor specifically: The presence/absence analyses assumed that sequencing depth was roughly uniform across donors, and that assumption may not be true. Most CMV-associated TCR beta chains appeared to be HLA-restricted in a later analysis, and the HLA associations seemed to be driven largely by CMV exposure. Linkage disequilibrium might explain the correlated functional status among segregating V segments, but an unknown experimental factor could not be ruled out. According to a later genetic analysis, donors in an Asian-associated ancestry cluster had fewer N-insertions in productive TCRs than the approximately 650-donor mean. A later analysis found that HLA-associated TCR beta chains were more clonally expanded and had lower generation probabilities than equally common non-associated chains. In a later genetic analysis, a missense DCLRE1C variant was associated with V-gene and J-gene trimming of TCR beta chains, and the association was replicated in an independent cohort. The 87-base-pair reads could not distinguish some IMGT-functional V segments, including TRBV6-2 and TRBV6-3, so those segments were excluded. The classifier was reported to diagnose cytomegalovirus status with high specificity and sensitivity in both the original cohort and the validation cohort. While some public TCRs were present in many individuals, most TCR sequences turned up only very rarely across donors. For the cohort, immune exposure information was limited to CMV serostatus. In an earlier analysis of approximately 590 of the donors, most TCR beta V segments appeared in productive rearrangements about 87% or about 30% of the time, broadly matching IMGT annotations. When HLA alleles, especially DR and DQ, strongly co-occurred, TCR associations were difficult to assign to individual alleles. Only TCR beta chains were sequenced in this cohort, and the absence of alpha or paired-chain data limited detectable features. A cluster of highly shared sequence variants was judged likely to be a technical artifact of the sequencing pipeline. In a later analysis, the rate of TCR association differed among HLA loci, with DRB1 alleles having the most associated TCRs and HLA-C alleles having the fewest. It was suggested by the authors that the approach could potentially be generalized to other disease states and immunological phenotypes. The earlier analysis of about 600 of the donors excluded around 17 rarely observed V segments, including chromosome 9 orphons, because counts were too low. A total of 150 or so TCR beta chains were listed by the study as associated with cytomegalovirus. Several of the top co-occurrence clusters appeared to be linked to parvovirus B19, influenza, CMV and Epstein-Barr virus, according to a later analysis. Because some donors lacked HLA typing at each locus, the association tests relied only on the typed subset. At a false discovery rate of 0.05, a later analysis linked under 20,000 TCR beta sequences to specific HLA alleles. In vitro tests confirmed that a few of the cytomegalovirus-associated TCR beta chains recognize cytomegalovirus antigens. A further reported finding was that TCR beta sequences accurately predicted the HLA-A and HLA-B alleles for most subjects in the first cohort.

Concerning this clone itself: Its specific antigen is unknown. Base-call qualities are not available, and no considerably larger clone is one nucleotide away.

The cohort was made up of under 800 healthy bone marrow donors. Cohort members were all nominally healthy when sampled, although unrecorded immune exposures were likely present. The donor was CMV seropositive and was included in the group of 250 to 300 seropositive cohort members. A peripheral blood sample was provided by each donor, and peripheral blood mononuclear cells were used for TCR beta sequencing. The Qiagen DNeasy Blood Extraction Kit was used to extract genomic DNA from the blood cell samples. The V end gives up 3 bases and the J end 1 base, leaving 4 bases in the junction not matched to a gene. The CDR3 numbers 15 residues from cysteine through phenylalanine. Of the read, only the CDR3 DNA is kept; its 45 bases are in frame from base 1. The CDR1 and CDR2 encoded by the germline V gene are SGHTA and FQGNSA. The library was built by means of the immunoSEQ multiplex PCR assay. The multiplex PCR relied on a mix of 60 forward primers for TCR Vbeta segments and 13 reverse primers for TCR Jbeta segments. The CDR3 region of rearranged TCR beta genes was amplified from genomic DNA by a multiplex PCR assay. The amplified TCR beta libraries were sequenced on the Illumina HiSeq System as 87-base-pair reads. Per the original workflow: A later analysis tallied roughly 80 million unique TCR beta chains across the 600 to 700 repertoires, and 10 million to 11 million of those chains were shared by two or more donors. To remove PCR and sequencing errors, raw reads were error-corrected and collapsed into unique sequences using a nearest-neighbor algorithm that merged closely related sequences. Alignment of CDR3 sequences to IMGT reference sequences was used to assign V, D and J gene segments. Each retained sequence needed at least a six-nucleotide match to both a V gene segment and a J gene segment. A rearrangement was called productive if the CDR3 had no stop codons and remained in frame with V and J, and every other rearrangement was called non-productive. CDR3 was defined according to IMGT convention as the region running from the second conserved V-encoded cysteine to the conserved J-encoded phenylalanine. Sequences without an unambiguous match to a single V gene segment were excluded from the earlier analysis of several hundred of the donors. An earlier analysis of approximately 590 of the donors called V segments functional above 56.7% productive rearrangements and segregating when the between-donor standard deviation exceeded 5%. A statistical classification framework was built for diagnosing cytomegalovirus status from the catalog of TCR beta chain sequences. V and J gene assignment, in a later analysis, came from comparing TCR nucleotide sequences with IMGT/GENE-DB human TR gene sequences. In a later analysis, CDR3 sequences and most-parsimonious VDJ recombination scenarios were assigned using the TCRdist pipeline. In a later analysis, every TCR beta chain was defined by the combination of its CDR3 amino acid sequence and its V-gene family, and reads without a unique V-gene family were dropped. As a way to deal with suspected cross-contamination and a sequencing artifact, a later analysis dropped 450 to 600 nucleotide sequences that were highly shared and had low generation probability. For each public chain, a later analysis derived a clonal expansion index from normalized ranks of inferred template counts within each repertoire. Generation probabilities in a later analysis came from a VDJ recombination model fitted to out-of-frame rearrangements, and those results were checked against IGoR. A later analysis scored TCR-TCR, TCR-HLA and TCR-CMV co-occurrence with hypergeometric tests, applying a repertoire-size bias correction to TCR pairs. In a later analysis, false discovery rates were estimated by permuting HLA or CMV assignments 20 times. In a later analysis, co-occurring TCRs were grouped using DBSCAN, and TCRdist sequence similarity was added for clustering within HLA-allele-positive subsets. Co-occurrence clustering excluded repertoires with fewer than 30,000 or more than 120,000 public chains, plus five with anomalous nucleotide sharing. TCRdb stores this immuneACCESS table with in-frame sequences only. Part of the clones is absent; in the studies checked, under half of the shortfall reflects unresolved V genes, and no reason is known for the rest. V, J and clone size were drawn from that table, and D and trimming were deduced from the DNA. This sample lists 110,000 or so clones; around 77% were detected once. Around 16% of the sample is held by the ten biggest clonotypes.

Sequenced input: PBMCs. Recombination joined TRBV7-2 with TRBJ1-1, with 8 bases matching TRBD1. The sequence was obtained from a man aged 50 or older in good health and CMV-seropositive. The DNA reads TGTGCCAGCAGCTTTGCCGGGACAGGGAACACTGAAGCTTTCTTT. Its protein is CASSFAGTGNTEAFF.